The rows below give T cell receptor beta chains drawn from one sample of a study of shared clonotypes between healthy human individuals. The assay was immunoSEQ multiplex PCR, and TCRdb's table has in-frame clones only and misses some. The table has approximately 2,200,000 clones, more than 85% seen once. Specimen: naive CD8+ T cells from PBMCs. Every receptor here comes from a man between 18 and 29 years old in good health. Some clones in this sample may be carry-over from other donors' samples. CDR3s leave out the opening cysteine and the closing phenylalanine or tryptophan.

V gene	CDR3 protein
TRBV28	ASSPGAPLLTGEAF
TRBV11-2	ASSLDPAGSNEQF
TRBV4-1	ASSQDALAGGGGELF
TRBV10-3	AISESGRGNTEAF
TRBV10-2	ASSPSGRPYEQY
TRBV5-1	ASSDPDQLLLAETQY
TRBV27	ASSFEVPGNEQF
TRBV6-1	ASRTGRTTTEAF
TRBV9	ASSTSGRRGDEQY
TRBV7-9	ASSMTGRGSYEQY
TRBV4-3	ASSQEYAGAENTGELF
TRBV7-8	ASSPRDTEGHEQY
TRBV5-1	ASSLSRDSYEQY
TRBV18	ASSPRDRGENIQY
TRBV5-6	ASSLGRGAGGYT
TRBV13	ASSPRTSGNPEQY
TRBV14	ASSQDLRGDTQY
TRBV6-1	ASSGRTSGSAAGELF
TRBV18	ASSPPGRGNTEAF
TRBV11-2	ASSLAPITDTQY
TRBV12-5	ASAMRTGLDNEQF
TRBV5-1	ASSLEGYEQF
TRBV11-1	ASSLWREATNSYEQY
TRBV19	ASKGAGPYEQY
TRBV13	ASGYNEQF
TRBV7-6	ASSTGLLTYEQY
TRBV4-1	ASSQGPGTGEETQY
TRBV5-4	ASSAGYNEQF
TRBV6-5	ASSYGKNTEAF
TRBV4-1	ASSPTIPGQPQH
TRBV4-1	ASSQVFDGANTEAF
TRBV19	ASSLPTWDRAQH
TRBV5-4	ASSLAMDVYGYT
TRBV20-1	SAAGVGYT
TRBV4-1	ASSQRSGSEYTEAF
TRBV28	ASNHRTESYEQY
TRBV10-3	AIRSATSGSYEQY
TRBV7-2	ASSLASLSAGWPYEQY
TRBV10-1	ASSESVAGGLQY
TRBV27	ASISGTSGLSYNEQF
TRBV9	ASSVTGQINQPQH
TRBV5-5	ASSFDSPYEQY
TRBV7-9	ASSSGTGESYGYT
TRBV5-6	ASSSRDRAPPEAF
TRBV7-6	ASSFTLAGNTGELF
TRBV11-2	ASSLEAGPSYEQY